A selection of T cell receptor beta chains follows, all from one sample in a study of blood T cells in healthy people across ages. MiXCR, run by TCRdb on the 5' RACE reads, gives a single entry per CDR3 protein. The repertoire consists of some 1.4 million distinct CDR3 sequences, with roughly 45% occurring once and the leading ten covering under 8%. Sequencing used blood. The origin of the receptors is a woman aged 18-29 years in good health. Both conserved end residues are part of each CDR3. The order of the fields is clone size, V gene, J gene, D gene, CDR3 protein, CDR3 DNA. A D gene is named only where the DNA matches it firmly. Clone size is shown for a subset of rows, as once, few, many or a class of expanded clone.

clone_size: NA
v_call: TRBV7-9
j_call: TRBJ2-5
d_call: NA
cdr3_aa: CASSQIGGFQWETQYF
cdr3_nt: TGTGCCAGCAGTCAAATTGGAGGATTTCAGTGGGAGACCCAGTACTTC

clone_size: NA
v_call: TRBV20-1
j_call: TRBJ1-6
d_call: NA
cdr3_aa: CSTGQQNSPLHF
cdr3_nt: TGCAGCACGGGGCAGCAGAATTCACCCCTCCACTTT

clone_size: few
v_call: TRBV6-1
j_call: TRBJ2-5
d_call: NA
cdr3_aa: CASSRGQLRAGETQYF
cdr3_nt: TGTGCCAGCAGTAGGGGCCAACTCAGGGCCGGGGAGACCCAGTACTTC

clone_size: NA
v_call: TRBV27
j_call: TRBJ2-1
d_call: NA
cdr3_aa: CASSLRGGYEQFF
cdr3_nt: TGTGCCAGCAGTTTGAGGGGGGGCTATGAGCAGTTCTTC

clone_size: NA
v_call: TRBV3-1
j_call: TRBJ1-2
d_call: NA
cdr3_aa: CASSHRDGNGYTF
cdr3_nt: TGTGCCAGCAGCCACCGAGACGGGAATGGCTACACCTTC

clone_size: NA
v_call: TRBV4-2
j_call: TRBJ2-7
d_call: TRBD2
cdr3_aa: CASSQEIRTRRYEQYF
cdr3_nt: TGTGCCAGCAGCCAAGAGATACGGACTAGAAGATACGAGCAGTACTTC

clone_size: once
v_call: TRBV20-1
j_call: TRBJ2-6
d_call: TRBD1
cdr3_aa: CSARDRGSSGANVLTF
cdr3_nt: TGCAGTGCGAGGGACAGGGGGAGCTCTGGGGCCAACGTCCTGACTTTC

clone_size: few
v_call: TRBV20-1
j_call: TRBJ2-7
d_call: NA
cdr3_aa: CSARALLSLDEQYF
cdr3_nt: TGCAGTGCTAGGGCTCTTCTTTCGTTAGACGAGCAGTACTTC

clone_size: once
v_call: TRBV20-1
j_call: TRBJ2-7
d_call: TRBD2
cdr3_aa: CSGMGLAGTYNEQYF
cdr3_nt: TGCAGTGGGATGGGACTAGCGGGAACCTACAATGAGCAGTACTTC

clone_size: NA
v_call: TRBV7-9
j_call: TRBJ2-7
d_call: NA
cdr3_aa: CASSLRTESSYEKYF
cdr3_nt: TGTGCCAGCAGCTTAAGGACCGAAAGCTCCTACGAGAAGTACTTC

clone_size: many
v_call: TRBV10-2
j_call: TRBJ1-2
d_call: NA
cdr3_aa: CASSAASGDYGYTF
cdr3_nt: TGCGCCAGCAGCGCGGCCTCGGGTGACTATGGCTACACCTTC